This is a list of T cell receptor beta chains from one sample in a study of a mutant IDH1 vaccine in newly diagnosed glioma. These receptors' targets are unknown. Sequencing used immunoSEQ multiplex PCR; TCRdb keeps in-frame clones, though not all of them. The sample carries roughly 38,000 clones, roughly 80% recorded once. The input for sequencing was PBMCs, taken from a glioma patient whose treatment included an IDH1 peptide vaccine. The receptors were sampled from a man aged 50 to 60 with glioma. CDR3s include the opening cysteine and the closing phenylalanine or tryptophan. A D gene is named only where the DNA matches it firmly. The size of a clone is reported for some rows only, either as once, few or many, or as a class for expanded clones.

length,J,D,size,V,DNA,CDR3
18,TRBJ2-6,NA,NA,TRBV7-6,TGTGCCAGCAGCTTAGTCATTAGTTCATTCTCTGGGGCCAACGTCCTGACTTTC,CASSLVISSFSGANVLTF
14,TRBJ2-1,NA,NA,TRBV6-6,TGTGCCAGCAGAATAACTCGGTTTGGCAATGAGCAGTTCTTC,CASRITRFGNEQFF
14,TRBJ2-7,NA,NA,TRBV5-8,TGTGCCAGCAAGGCCAGCCAAAGCTCCTACGAGCAGTACTTC,CASKASQSSYEQYF
15,TRBJ1-2,NA,NA,TRBV29-1,TGCAGCGTTGAATTGGGTCCGGGCAGGGGCGATGGCTACACCTTC,CSVELGPGRGDGYTF
13,TRBJ1-5,NA,few,TRBV6-1,TGTGCCAGCAGTGAGTGGGGCAATCAGCCCCAGCATTTT,CASSEWGNQPQHF
13,TRBJ2-1,NA,NA,TRBV11-2,TGTGCCAGCGGGGTCCCGAACTACAATGAGCAGTTCTTC,CASGVPNYNEQFF
12,TRBJ1-4,NA,NA,TRBV30,TGTGCCTGGAGCTCCCTCGGTGAAAAACTGTTTTTT,CAWSSLGEKLFF
15,TRBJ1-4,NA,few,TRBV19,TGTGCCAGTAGTATAACGCACAGAGACAATGAAAAACTGTTTTTT,CASSITHRDNEKLFF
13,TRBJ2-7,NA,NA,TRBV7-2,TGTGCCAGCAGCCCAGAGGGGGGAGGGGAGCAGTACTTC,CASSPEGGGEQYF
15,TRBJ1-2,NA,NA,TRBV30,TGTGCCTGGAGTAAAAGAAACCGAAGGGCGTATGGCTACACCTTC,CAWSKRNRRAYGYTF
13,TRBJ2-7,TRBD1,NA,TRBV6-5,TGTGCCAGCGGCCGGACAGGGCTAATCGAGCAGTACTTC,CASGRTGLIEQYF
14,TRBJ2-1,NA,NA,TRBV7-9,TGTGCCAGCAGCTTAGCGGGGGGCTACAATGAGCAGTTCTTC,CASSLAGGYNEQFF
15,TRBJ1-1,TRBD1,NA,TRBV6-1,TGTGCCAGCAGTGAAGGGACAGGGAGGGGCACTGAAGCTTTCTTT,CASSEGTGRGTEAFF
14,TRBJ2-7,NA,once,TRBV11-3,TGTGCCAGCAGTCGCTCCGGGCGAACCTACGAGCAGTACTTC,CASSRSGRTYEQYF